This T cell receptor beta chain is from a study of cytomegalovirus exposure and HLA in healthy donors. The wider study: From HLA-typed donors, an early data release held 70 million to 95 million unique TCRs. Study-level results: Later analysis found that TCR beta chains associated with HLA were more clonally expanded than other, equally common chains. A later look showed TCR association rates differing by HLA locus, highest for DRB1 and lowest for HLA-C. There were some public TCRs occurring in many donors, but most TCR sequences were rare.

This clone was detected only a few times. Its matching antigen is unknown. V was pared by 5 bases and J by 3 bases, with 7 bases between. Germline loops: CDR1 SEHNR, CDR2 FQNEAQ (reference sequence). The CDR3 is 12 amino acids. The PCR employed 60 Vbeta primers together with 13 Jbeta primers. This table comes from immunoSEQ multiplex PCR, and its TCRdb copy is limited to in-frame clones, with some not included. The table includes about 160,000 clones, over 65% detected once. Sequencing was done on a sample of PBMCs. The sequence derives from a man between 18 and 35 years old in good health and CMV-seropositive. V gene TRBV7-9 combines with J gene TRBJ1-2; no clear D gene. The CDR3 loop reads CASSEVDYGYTF. The CDR3 region has the DNA TGTGCCAGCAGCGAGGTGGACTATGGCTACACCTTC.